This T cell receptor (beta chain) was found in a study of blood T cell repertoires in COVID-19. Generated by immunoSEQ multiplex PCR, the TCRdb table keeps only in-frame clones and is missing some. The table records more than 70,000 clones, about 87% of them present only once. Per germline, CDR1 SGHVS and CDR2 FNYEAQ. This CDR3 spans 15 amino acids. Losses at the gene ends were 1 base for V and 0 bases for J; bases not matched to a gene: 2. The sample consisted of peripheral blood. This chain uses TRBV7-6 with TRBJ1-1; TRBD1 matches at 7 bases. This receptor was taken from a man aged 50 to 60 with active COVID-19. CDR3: CASSLGTGVNTEAFF. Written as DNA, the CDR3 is TGTGCCAGCAGCTTAGGTACAGGGGTGAACACTGAAGCTTTCTTT.